The TCR beta chain under discussion was sequenced for a study of T cell repertoires in ileal Crohn's disease. Study-level information: All patients had surgery for stricturing (around 60%) or penetrating (39%) disease.

As concerns this clone: As yet, its antigen is unknown.

TCRB immunosequencing input was about 0.55 micrograms of biopsy DNA per sample. Profiling relied on immunoSEQ multiplex PCR, and the TCRdb table lists in-frame clones only, not all of them. The data contain about 1,400 clones, about four fifths of them singletons. Germline assignment: CDR1 MGHRA and CDR2 YSYEKL. The CDR3 runs to 15 residues. V was cut by 0 bases and J by 8 bases, with 16 bases left in between. General observations from the study: Every patient over 26.8% clonality showed endoscopic recurrence. Compared with non-smokers, active smokers at surgery showed more clonal expansions.

The specimen was ileal tissue. This receptor was obtained from an adult with Crohn's disease. The genes are TRBV4-1 and TRBJ1-2; D is perhaps TRBD1 (5 bases). CDR3 sequence reads: CASSQDPRVIGGYTF. The CDR3 DNA reads TGCGCCAGCAGCCAAGACCCCAGGGTGATAGGGGGCTACACCTTC.